The clone carrying this T cell receptor (beta chain) was seen a few times. Its antigen is as yet unknown. The CDR3 sequence is 13 residues long. Germline CDR1 and CDR2: MRHNA and SNTAGT. V lost 2 bases, J lost 6 bases, and 10 bases lay in between. This record comes from a study of cytomegalovirus exposure and HLA in healthy donors. Across the whole study: Approximately 190 million T cells yielded roughly 120 million unique TCR beta sequences in earlier analysis.

PCR used 60 Vbeta primers and 13 Jbeta primers. Authors' processing steps: Per a later analysis, the number of unique TCR beta chains was approximately 80 million, of which around 9.9 million were shared. Generated by immunoSEQ multiplex PCR, the TCRdb table keeps only in-frame clones and is missing some. From that table come the V and J calls and clone size; the DNA was used to work out D and trimming. Altogether under 130,000 clones are present, 60% to 70% being singletons, with the ten largest covering more than 3%. Overall study results and limits: In a later analysis, DRB1 alleles had the most associated TCRs; HLA-C alleles the fewest. Earlier results showed most TCR beta V segments being productive about 87% or about 30% of the time.

The chain joins TRBV6-4 to TRBJ2-5; no definite D call. The clonotype was recovered from a woman aged 50 to 60 in good health and CMV-seronegative. Sequenced sample: PBMCs. CDR3 coding DNA: TGTGCCAGCAGTGACCTATTTTCGCAGACCCAGTACTTC. As protein: CASSDLFSQTQYF.